This T cell receptor beta chain was identified in a study of shared T cell receptors in the human thymus. The germline gives CDR1 SGHAT, CDR2 FQNNGV. The CDR3 length is 15 residues. Deletions cut 0 bases from V and 3 bases from J, with 12 bases between. Using immunoSEQ multiplex PCR, the repertoire was profiled, and TCRdb retains in-frame clones only, with some absent. Among 600,000 or so clones listed, approximately 89% were seen once. These same data were also listed under a study on human thymus T cells. Per that paper: The thymus was resected at corrective cardiac surgery. Use of V and J genes seemed skewed within the thymic and blood repertoires.

Sequencing used thymocytes. J is TRBJ2-7 and V is TRBV11-2; D is ambiguous. The clonotype originates from a boy in the first two years of life with a congenital heart defect. CDR3 coding DNA: TGTGCCAGCAGCTTAGAACAGCATCCAGGCTACGAGCAGTACTTC. Translation: CASSLEQHPGYEQYF. The whole variable domain, remainder taken from reference TRBV11-2 and TRBJ2-7, is EAGVAQSPRYKIIEKRQSVAFWCNPISGHATLYWYQQILGQGPKLLIQFQNNGVVDDSQLPKDRFSAERLKGVDSTLKIQPAKLEDSAVYLCASSLEQHPGYEQYFGPGTRLTVT.